The 16 T cell receptor beta chains reported below all come from one sample, sequenced in a study of T cells in localized non-small cell lung cancer. The repertoire was sequenced with immunoSEQ multiplex PCR; TCRdb's copy has only in-frame clones and lacks some. Of roughly 16,000 clones listed, around 85% are singletons. The sample here was peripheral blood, taken before any cancer treatment. These receptors came from a woman aged 40-75 years with stage I lung adenocarcinoma.

The chain has TRBV15 and TRBJ1-2; D might be TRBD1 (5 bases). Germline assignment: CDR1 LNHNV and CDR2 YYDKDF (reference sequence). Trimming removed 3 bases at V and 0 bases at J, with 14 bases between. The CDR3 loop spans 16 amino acids. Here the CDR3 reads CATSRNLEGPNYGYTF. In DNA, the CDR3 is TGTGCCACCAGCAGGAATTTAGAGGGACCTAACTATGGCTACACCTTC.

The gene calls are TRBV5-1 and TRBJ2-7, with 7 positions matching TRBD1. The length of the CDR3 is 16 residues. V gave up 4 bases and J gave up 1 base; unmatched junction bases: 11. Germline V gene sequence: CDR1 SGHRS, CDR2 YFSETQ. The CDR3 spells CASSPTPGTVSYEQYF. The CDR3 nucleotides are TGCGCCAGCAGCCCTACCCCCGGGACAGTATCCTACGAGCAGTACTTC.

The chain has TRBV27 and TRBJ1-2; TRBD1 matches at 9 bases. Germline V gene sequence: CDR1 MNHEY, CDR2 SMNVEV (reference sequence). This CDR3 is built from 14 residues. The ends lost 5 bases at V and 8 bases at J; junction bases unmatched: 9. The CDR3 protein is CASSMLQGARGYTF. The CDR3 bases are TGTGCCAGCAGTATGTTACAGGGGGCGCGAGGCTACACCTTC.

This clone has more than one count but fewer than ten. The chain is built from TRBV30 and TRBJ1-1, with D unresolved. V was clipped by 4 bases and J by 0 bases, with 9 bases between them. This CDR3 comprises 13 residues. The V gene's germline CDR1 is GTSNPN and CDR2 SVGIG (reference sequence). The DNA of the CDR3 is TGTGCCTGGACCCGTAATATGAACACTGAAGCTTTCTTT. Encoded protein: CAWTRNMNTEAFF.

This chain connects TRBV23-1 to TRBJ1-5, with 10 positions matching TRBD1. TRBV23-1 falls under the ORF class, with uncertain function. V shed 2 bases and J 5 bases; nucleotides not matched to a gene: 6. CDR3 length: 16 residues. Written as DNA, the CDR3 is TGCGCCAGCAGTCAACGAACGACAGGGGGCGATCAGCCCCAGCATTTT. Protein product: CASSQRTTGGDQPQHF.

To note about this clone: The sample holds other DNA sequences that translate to the same CDR3. The gene calls are TRBV19 and TRBJ2-1, with 8 positions matching TRBD2. V was clipped by 1 base and J by 6 bases; unmatched bases: 5. In germline, CDR1 is LNHDA, CDR2 SQIVND (reference sequence). This CDR3 is built from 15 residues. The CDR3 protein is CASSIASGGVNEQFF. The CDR3 DNA is TGTGCCAGTAGTATAGCGAGCGGGGGCGTCAATGAGCAGTTCTTC.

This clone is categorized as medium-sized (0.01 to 0.1%). The chain is built from TRBV5-1 and TRBJ2-1; no clear D. Germline CDR1 SGHRS, CDR2 YFSETQ. CDR3 length: 12 amino acids. V lost 4 bases and J 8 bases, leaving 10 bases between the germline ends. This CDR3 is CASSPSGDEQFF. Here the CDR3 DNA reads TGCGCCAGCAGCCCCTCAGGCGATGAGCAGTTCTTC.

The gene calls are TRBV18 and TRBJ1-6, with D perhaps matching TRBD1 (5 bases). Trimming cost V 3 bases and J 6 bases, with 12 bases left between them. This CDR3 has 15 amino acids. Germline-derived CDR1 and CDR2 are KGHSH and LQKENI. CDR3 sequence reads: CASSPPARGNSPLHF. For the CDR3, the DNA is TGTGCCAGCTCACCTCCCGCTAGGGGTAATTCACCCCTCCACTTT.

Worth noting for this clone: One end of the junction is discordant with germline, which a read error may explain. The gene calls are TRBV6-6 and TRBJ2-5; weak D call: TRBD2 (6 bases). Germline CDR1 reads MNHNY; CDR2 reads SVGAGI (reference sequence). This CDR3 is built from 16 residues. CDR3 region: CAGSPALATFPETQYF. The CDR3 DNA reads as TGTGCCGGCAGCCCCGCCCTAGCGACTTTCCCAGAGACCCAGTACTTC.

The chain joins TRBV7-2 to TRBJ2-5; D unresolved. Trimming shortened V by 2 bases and J by 6 bases, and 7 bases separated the two germline ends. The CDR3 is made up of 12 amino acids. Germline loops: CDR1 SGHTA, CDR2 FQGNSA. CDR3 sequence reads: CASSLIAQTQYF. DNA for the CDR3: TGTGCCAGCAGCTTAATAGCCCAGACCCAGTACTTC.

Here the CDR3 reads CASSSRGAGYTF. CDR3 sequence (DNA): TGTGCCAGCAGCTCCCGGGGTGCGGGCTACACCTTC. V is TRBV7-8 and J is TRBJ1-2; D uncertain. V lost 4 bases and J 8 bases, leaving 11 bases between the germline ends. This CDR3 contains 12 residues. Per the germline V gene, CDR1 is SGHVS and CDR2 is FQNEAQ.

A note on this clone: Mismatch with germline at one junction end may stem from a read error. The rearrangement links TRBV6-5 to TRBJ2-7; 8 bases map to TRBD1. Germline V gene data show CDR1 as MNHEY and CDR2 as SVGAGI. CDR3 size: 13 residues. The DNA for the CDR3 is TGTGCCAGCAGTAACTCAGGGGGCGGCGAGCAGTACTTC. It encodes CASSNSGGGEQYF.

This chain joins TRBV27 and TRBJ1-5, with 9 positions matching TRBD1. The ends lost 5 bases at V and 0 bases at J; junction bases unmatched: 14. The CDR3 loop spans 19 amino acids. The V gene's germline CDR1 is MNHEY and CDR2 SMNVEV (reference sequence). This chain's CDR3 is CASSGSGTGRGHSNQPQHF. CDR3 DNA sequence: TGTGCCAGCAGTGGGTCCGGGACAGGGAGAGGTCATAGCAATCAGCCCCAGCATTTT.

There are a few counts of this clone. Other DNA variants within this sample encode the same CDR3. The chain couples TRBV19 to TRBJ2-1; TRBD2 agrees at 10 bases. This CDR3 has 15 residues. Trimming removed 1 base from V and 6 bases from J; junction bases left unmatched: 3. Germline-derived CDR1 and CDR2 are LNHDA and SQIVND (reference sequence). DNA for the CDR3: TGTGCCAGTAGTATAGCGAGCGGGGGGGTCAATGAGCAGTTCTTC. Amino acids: CASSIASGGVNEQFF.

The V gene is TRBV6-5, the J gene TRBJ2-1; D is ambiguous. Per germline, CDR1 MNHEY and CDR2 SVGAGI. Between the trimmed V and J ends, which lost 0 bases and 9 bases, there was a span of 6 bases. CDR3 size: 12 residues. The CDR3 region has the DNA TGTGCCAGCAGTTACTCGAATTGTGAGCAGTTCTTC. It specifies CASSYSNCEQFF.

The gene calls are TRBV5-1 and TRBJ2-3; 11 bases are a match to TRBD1. Trimming removed 4 bases from V and 8 bases from J; junction bases left unmatched: 12. The V gene's germline CDR1 is SGHRS and CDR2 YFSETQ. The CDR3 covers 16 residues. The CDR3 loop is CASSLPGQGAEGTQYF. Written as DNA, the CDR3 is TGCGCCAGCAGCCTACCAGGACAGGGGGCCGAGGGTACGCAGTATTTT. The variable domain in full, with the rest retrieved from reference TRBV5-1 and TRBJ2-3, is KAGVTQTPRYLIKTRGQQVTLSCSPISGHRSVSWYQQTPGQGLQFLFEYFSETQRNKGNFPGRFSGRQFSNSRSEMNVSTLELGDSALYLCASSLPGQGAEGTQYFGPGTRLTVL.